One and the same sample provided the 25 T cell receptor beta chains below, sequenced in a study of T cells in Graves' hyperthyroidism and ophthalmopathy. RNA transcripts were the template for amplifying TCR beta CDR3 regions. RT-PCR in the first round (using the HTBI primer set) targeted the TCR CDR3. TCRdb fed the multiplex PCR reads into MiXCR, producing one record per CDR3 protein. The repertoire has about 560,000 distinct CDR3 sequences, 46% of them found once; the top ten carry 8.2%. Sequencing was done on a sample of peripheral blood or thyroid tissue (not recorded which). All receptors derive from a woman under 30 with Graves' hyperthyroidism.

In this sample, this clonotype turned up many times. The chain carries TRBV29-1 and TRBJ1-4, with 8 bases lining up with TRBD1. The germline V gene encodes CDR1 SQVTM and CDR2 ANQGSEA. CDR3 size: 11 residues. The CDR3: CSGQGAEKLFF. CDR3 sequence (DNA): TGCAGTGGACAGGGCGCTGAAAAACTGTTTTTT.

V usage is TRBV15 and J usage is TRBJ1-4; D is unclear. Trimming left V 1 base short and J 7 bases short, with 13 bases between. The germline V gene encodes CDR1 LNHNV and CDR2 YYDKDF (reference sequence). The length of the CDR3 is 15 residues. CDR3 DNA sequence: TGTGCCACCAGCAGAGGGACGGTCGGTGGTGAAAAACTGTTTTTT. This gives the protein CATSRGTVGGEKLFF. Full variable domain (outside the CDR3, taken from reference TRBV15 and TRBJ1-4): DAMVIQNPRYQVTQFGKPVTLSCSQTLNHNVMYWYQQKSSQAPKLLFHYYDKDFNNEADTPDNFQSRRPNTSFCFLDIRSPGLGDTAMYLCATSRGTVGGEKLFFGSGTQLSVL.

This clonotype was observed once. The chain combines TRBV7-2 with TRBJ2-3, with D tentatively TRBD2 (5 bases). Trimming took off 5 bases at V and 3 bases at J, with 18 bases between the two ends. The CDR3 totals 16 residues. Germline loops: CDR1 SGHTA, CDR2 FQGNSA. The CDR3 DNA follows: TGTGCCAGCAGCCCACCGGCGGGCCCGAGGACAGATACGCAGTATTTT. It translates to CASSPPAGPRTDTQYF.

The chain joins TRBV2 to TRBJ2-5; perhaps TRBD1 as D (7 bases). V was trimmed by 6 bases and J by 9 bases, leaving 23 bases between them. This CDR3 spans 15 amino acids. From germline, CDR1 is SNHLY and CDR2 FYNNEI. The CDR3 sequence is CASRDLGGGADPQYF. DNA for the CDR3: TGTGCCAGCAGGGACCTAGGAGGGGGCGCAGACCCCCAGTACTTC.

Many counts were recorded for this clonotype. CDR3 DNA: TGTGCCAGCAGCGCACCCATCGGACAGGCTGAAGCTTTCTTT. Its translation: CASSAPIGQAEAFF. The genes are TRBV2 and TRBJ1-1; 7 bases map to TRBD1. V was pared by 6 bases and J by 6 bases, with 10 bases of the junction left unmatched. This CDR3 comprises 14 residues. Germline CDR1 is SNHLY and CDR2 is FYNNEI.

As to this clonotype: A much larger clone sits a single nucleotide away, making a read error possible. The rearrangement joins TRBV2 to TRBJ2-2; 8 bases align to TRBD2. CDR1 and CDR2 from the germline V gene are SNHLY and FYNNEI. This CDR3 is built from 15 residues. The CDR3 reads CAVDLAGRGTGELLF. DNA of the CDR3: TGTGCCGTCGACTTAGCGGGGAGGGGCACCGGGGAGCTGCTTTTT.

This clonotype was detected ten times or more. The gene calls are TRBV29-1 and TRBJ2-5; D might be TRBD2 (5 bases). V gave up 7 bases and J gave up 4 bases, with 7 bases separating them. The germline gives CDR1 SQVTM, CDR2 ANQGSEA. The CDR3 consists of 10 residues. The chain's CDR3 is CSGAVETQYF. The DNA for the CDR3 is TGCAGCGGAGCGGTAGAGACCCAGTACTTC.

Details on this clonotype: Without the conserved terminal phenylalanine or tryptophan, this CDR3 likely stems from a read error. This chain connects TRBV29-1 to TRBJ1-2, with D hard to call. This CDR3 region has 12 residues. CDR1 and CDR2 from the germline V gene are SQVTM and ANQGSEA. CDR3 protein: CSAETGGYGYTL. The CDR3 nucleotides read TGCAGCGCTGAAACCGGCGGCTATGGCTACACCCTC.

V gene TRBV11-2 combines with J gene TRBJ1-6; the D is unclear. The CDR3 totals 15 residues. Germline lookup yields CDR1 SGHAT and CDR2 FQNNGV. Trimming pared 5 bases from V and 8 bases from J, leaving 16 bases between. In DNA form, the CDR3 reads TGTGCCAGCAGCCTCGACGGACTAGCGCATTCACCCCTCCACTTT. This encodes CASSLDGLAHSPLHF.

As regards this clonotype: A single base separates this from a much larger clone, so it may be a read error. The CDR3 carries no conserved terminal phenylalanine or tryptophan, so it likely arises from a read error. The chain uses TRBV9 and TRBJ1-2; tentatively, D is TRBD1 (5 bases). Trimming removed 7 bases from V and 3 bases from J, with 16 bases in between. Germline CDR1 SGDLS, CDR2 YYNGEE. This CDR3 is 14 amino acids long. The CDR3 loop is CASRDVEGDYGYTS. The CDR3 coding sequence is TGTGCCAGCCGGGACGTCGAAGGGGACTATGGCTACACCTCC.

Notes on this clonotype: The junction departs from the called germline gene at one end, perhaps through a read error. The chain combines TRBV7-2 with TRBJ2-7, with 8 bases lining up with TRBD1. The CDR3 is 11 amino acids. Per germline, CDR1 SGHTA and CDR2 FQGNSA. The CDR3 region is CASSLGPRGRF. The CDR3 nucleotides are TGTGCCAGCAGCTTAGGGCCCAGGGGGCGCTTC.

CDR3 coding DNA: TGTGCCAGCAGTGAATTGGCGGTACCCGCCGAGCAGTACTTC. It is translated as CASSELAVPAEQYF. The chain couples TRBV25-1 to TRBJ2-7; D ambiguous. The CDR3 runs 14 residues. V dropped 1 base and J dropped 6 bases, with 13 bases sitting between them. Germline assignment: CDR1 MGHDK and CDR2 SYGVNS.

Note on this clonotype: The junction differs from germline at one of its ends, possibly a read error. The V gene is TRBV7-2, the J gene TRBJ2-6, with 8 bases matching TRBD1. The germline V gene has CDR1 SGHTA and CDR2 FQGNSA. CDR3 length: 13 amino acids. The DNA for the CDR3 is TGTGCCAGCAGCTACCGGACAGGGTTGTCTGAAGCTTTC. Amino acids: CASSYRTGLSEAF.

V is TRBV20-1 and J is TRBJ1-6; D may be TRBD1 (5 bases). CDR1 and CDR2 (germline): DFQATT, SNEGSKA (reference sequence). The length of the CDR3 is 16 residues. Deletions cut 1 base from V and 8 bases from J, with 18 bases between. This chain's CDR3 is CSARVGGQLGYSPLHF. For the CDR3, the DNA is TGCAGTGCTAGAGTGGGCGGACAACTCGGGTATTCACCCCTCCACTTT.

Ten or more counts support this clonotype. One end of the junction varies from germline; a read error may be responsible. The chain employs TRBV15 and TRBJ1-2; D remains unclear. The CDR3 consists of 13 residues. The V gene's germline CDR1 is LNHNV and CDR2 YYDKDF (reference sequence). The CDR3 DNA follows: TGTGCCGCCAGCAGAGATCTCGGATATGGCTACACCTTC. Translated: CAASRDLGYGYTF.

The table lists this clonotype with a few counts. The chain uses TRBV7-9 and TRBJ1-2; D perhaps matches TRBD1 (5 bases). The CDR3 is 14 residues long. Looked up from germline, CDR1 is SEHNR and CDR2 is FQNEAQ (reference sequence). V dropped 2 bases and J dropped 7 bases, with 14 bases sitting between them. CDR3 residues: CASSLSSQGGGYTF. The CDR3 DNA reads TGTGCCAGCAGCTTATCTTCCCAGGGTGGTGGCTACACCTTC.

This chain connects TRBV29-1 to TRBJ2-5, with TRBD2 matching 10 bases. CDR3 length: 19 amino acids. The V segment lost 1 base and the J segment 8 bases; nucleotides outside the gene matches: 22. Germline lookup yields CDR1 SQVTM and CDR2 ANQGSEA. CDR3 nucleotide sequence: TGCAGCGTTGAAGGGCAACCGGCCGGGACTAGCGCCGTCATCGGCACCCAGTACTTC. Protein sequence: CSVEGQPAGTSAVIGTQYF.

This clonotype has only a few counts. The CDR3 region is CATGAGQEQYF. The CDR3 region has the DNA TGTGCCACCGGGGCGGGGCAGGAGCAGTACTTC. The chain uses TRBV24-1 and TRBJ2-7, with D maybe TRBD2 (6 bases). V shed 9 bases and J shed 7 bases, with 12 bases lying between them. Germline V lookup: CDR1 KGHDR, CDR2 SFDVKD. This CDR3 is built from 11 residues.

This clonotype was seen only once. This chain uses TRBV12-3 or TRBV12-4 with TRBJ1-3; 7 positions agree with TRBD1. V trimming: 5 bases; J trimming: 4 bases; junction bases outside the gene matches: 14. CDR3 length: 17 residues. CDR3 loop: CASSPVVGQGVGNTIYF. CDR3 sequence (DNA): TGTGCCAGCAGTCCCGTCGTTGGGCAGGGGGTAGGAAACACCATATATTTT.

The genes are TRBV24-1 and TRBJ1-2; 8 bases match TRBD1. Germline-derived CDR1 and CDR2 are KGHDR and SFDVKD. V lost 2 bases, J lost 8 bases, and 6 bases stayed unmatched. The CDR3 covers 14 residues. CDR3 residues: CATSDSTGAGGYTF. Written as DNA, the CDR3 is TGTGCCACCAGTGATTCGACAGGGGCGGGGGGCTACACCTTC.

In its sample, this clonotype was seen many times. The chain is built from TRBV7-8 and TRBJ1-6; 8 bases match TRBD1. There are 15 residues in the CDR3. The V segment lost 2 bases and the J segment 7 bases; nucleotides outside the gene matches: 4. Per the germline V gene, CDR1 is SGHVS and CDR2 is FQNEAQ. CDR3 sequence reads: CASSLSTGGNSPLHF. CDR3 DNA sequence: TGTGCCAGCAGCTTATCTACAGGGGGGAATTCACCCCTCCACTTT.

The chain is built from TRBV25-1 and TRBJ1-2, with 8 bases aligning to TRBD1. V was clipped by 5 bases and J by 2 bases; unmatched bases: 4. The CDR3 spans 14 residues. The germline V gene encodes CDR1 MGHDK and CDR2 SYGVNS. CDR3 sequence reads: CASSNRGMNYGYTF. Here the CDR3 DNA reads TGTGCCAGCAGTAACAGGGGGATGAACTATGGCTACACCTTC.

This clonotype was counted only a few times. The V call is TRBV19, the J call TRBJ2-5; D may be TRBD1 (5 bases). Germline CDR1 LNHDA, CDR2 SQIVND (reference sequence). With 5 bases removed from V and 7 bases from J, the gap between germline ends came to 11 bases. CDR3 length: 12 residues. This CDR3 reads CASSSREWTQYF. The CDR3 nucleotides are TGTGCCAGTAGTTCCAGGGAATGGACCCAGTACTTC.

The chain links TRBV7-9 to TRBJ2-5, with 8 bases aligning to TRBD2. The CDR3 length is 15 residues. The V gene's germline CDR1 is SEHNR and CDR2 FQNEAQ (reference sequence). Germline trimming cut 11 bases from V and 2 bases from J; bases unmatched to any gene: 13. The CDR3 sequence is CACNPGGRPQETQYF. The CDR3 nucleotides are TGTGCCTGCAATCCGGGCGGGAGGCCTCAAGAGACCCAGTACTTC.

The chain employs TRBV5-1 and TRBJ1-2; D is unclear. There are 15 residues in the CDR3. Germline V gene lookup returns CDR1 SGHRS and CDR2 YFSETQ. Trimming shortened V by 4 bases and J by 4 bases, and 17 bases separated the two germline ends. For the CDR3, the DNA is TGCGCCAGCAGCACGGACCGCAAGACCCTCTATGGCTACACCTTC. Translation gives CASSTDRKTLYGYTF.